This passage covers 8 T cell receptor delta chains from one sample sequenced in a study of Vδ1+ human thymocytes. The template was reverse-transcribed extracted RNA. Multiplex PCR used pooled V-gene forward primers and a constant-region reverse primer to amplify CDR3s. TCRdb re-processed the multiplex PCR reads using CATT. The sample carries some 25,000 delta-chain clones, about 7.4% recorded once. Antigens of these TCRs are unknown. Study-wide results and caveats: Thymic TRG and TRD repertoires appeared highly polyclonal, with Gaussian CDR3 length distributions.

Sample: Vdelta1+ gamma-delta thymocytes from the thymus. Subset specified: FACS-sorted CD3+ TCRalphabeta- TCRVdelta1+ TCRVdelta2- thymocytes. The origin of the receptors is a girl under three years old who had congenital heart surgery.

Comments on this clone: The junction departs from germline at one end; a sequencing error may be responsible. The identical CDR3 is also encoded by other nucleotide sequences in the sample. The V call is TRDV1, the J call TRDJ1; tentative D call: TRDD3 (6 bases). CDR1 TSWWSYY and CDR2 QGS come from the germline V gene. The length of the CDR3 is 16 residues. CDR3 in amino acids: CALGDPLPISADKLIF. The CDR3 DNA follows: TGTGCCCTTGGGGATCCACTTCCGATCAGCGCCGATAAGCTCATCTTT.

This clone was detected only a few times. J is TRDJ1 and V is TRDV1; TRDD3 matches at 11 bases. CDR1 is TSWWSYY and CDR2 is QGS in the germline V gene. This CDR3 region has 20 residues. Trimming cost V 7 bases and J 1 base; bases outside gene matches: 20. The CDR3 sequence is CALARVGLKWGIRLTDKLIF. The CDR3 DNA follows: TGTGCTCTTGCTCGGGTAGGCTTAAAGTGGGGGATACGGCTCACCGATAAACTCATCTTT.

The V gene is TRDV1, the J gene TRDJ1, with a possible D match to TRDD3 (10 bases). CDR1 and CDR2 from the germline V gene are TSWWSYY and QGS. V lost 9 bases, J lost 1 base, and 33 bases lay in between. The CDR3 contains 20 residues. CDR3 nucleotides: TGTGCTCTGACTGGCCTTCCTACGGGGGATACGCCCTCCCCCACCGATAAACTCATCTTT. Protein sequence: CALTGLPTGDTPSPTDKLIF.

This clone was observed a handful of times. This chain connects TRDV1 to TRDJ1; 11 bases map to TRDD3. The CDR3 sequence is 23 residues long. Unmatched junction bases numbered 23, after V lost 1 base and J lost 1 base. CDR1 and CDR2 (germline): TSWWSYY, QGS. Here the CDR3 reads CALGEHSPLPTRGGYACTDKLIF. The CDR3 DNA follows: TGTGCTCTTGGGGAACATTCCCCCCTTCCCACTCGTGGGGGATACGCGTGCACCGATAAACTCATCTTT.

In this sample, this clone is medium-sized. The chain employs TRDV2 and TRDJ2, with 10 bases matching TRDD3. CDR3 size: 17 residues. Trimming cost V 2 bases and J 3 bases; bases outside gene matches: 8. CDR1 and CDR2 (germline): GEAIGNYY, EKD. CDR3 loop: CACDRLDGGYLTAQLFF. CDR3 DNA sequence: TGTGCCTGTGACAGACTCGATGGGGGATACCTGACAGCACAACTCTTCTTT.

This clone was observed a few times. The genes are TRDV1 and TRDJ1; a weak D match, TRDD2 (5 bases). Trimming took off 1 base at V and 2 bases at J, with 32 bases between the two ends. Per the germline V gene, CDR1 is TSWWSYY and CDR2 is QGS. This CDR3 is 22 amino acids long. CDR3 sequence reads: CALGEPYGPLLRGLRRTDKLIF. CDR3 in DNA: TGTGCTCTTGGGGAACCTTACGGACCCCTACTACGGGGCTTAAGAAGGACCGATAAACTCATCTTT.

By share, this clone counts as medium-sized (0.01 to 0.1%). This CDR3 is also generated by other DNA sequences in the sample. The rearrangement joins TRDV2 to TRDJ1, with TRDD3 as a possible D gene (5 bases). CDR3 size: 17 residues. Germline CDR1 GEAIGNYY, CDR2 EKD. The V end lost 2 bases, the J end lost 5 bases, and 23 bases lay between the germline ends. CDR3 DNA: TGTGCCTGTGACAAATTTATCCCCTCCTCTGGGAGAGATAAACTCATCTTT. As protein: CACDKFIPSSGRDKLIF.

Only a few counts were recorded for this clone. This sequence joins TRDV1 and TRDJ1; 7 nucleotides align to TRDD3. Unmatched junction bases numbered 20, after V lost 2 bases and J lost 11 bases. The CDR3 is 17 amino acids. CDR1 and CDR2 from the germline V gene are TSWWSYY and QGS. The DNA for the CDR3 is TGTGCTCTTGGGGAATCCCCGAGGATACGCCCCCCACGGGAGCTCATCTTT. Amino acid sequence: CALGESPRIRPPRELIF.